These T cell receptor beta chains were read from a single sample in a study of CD8+ T cells in alopecia areata. Sequenced by immunoSEQ multiplex PCR; TCRdb stores in-frame clones only, minus some. The sample carries about 210,000 clones, around three fifths recorded once. Sample: CD4+ T cells sorted from blood, taken at week 4, from a patient treated with tofacitinib. The receptors stem from a human donor with alopecia areata. Each CDR3 is given with its conserved first and last residue. Fields, in order: D gene, V gene, clone size, J gene, CDR3 protein, CDR3 DNA. The D gene is left open where the match is weak. The listing skips clone size in some rows; elsewhere it reads once, few, many or a size class.

D gene: TRBD1; V gene: TRBV7-9; clone size: once; J gene: TRBJ1-6; CDR3 protein: CASSGYRGIGYNSPLHF; CDR3 DNA: TGTGCCAGCAGCGGGTACAGGGGGATCGGCTATAATTCACCCCTCCACTTT
D gene: -; V gene: TRBV6-5; clone size: -; J gene: TRBJ2-4; CDR3 protein: CASSRDKGIQYF; CDR3 DNA: TGTGCCAGCAGCCGGGACAAGGGCATTCAGTACTTC
D gene: TRBD1; V gene: TRBV7-8; clone size: few; J gene: TRBJ1-4; CDR3 protein: CASSPRDSSIEKLFF; CDR3 DNA: TGTGCCAGCAGTCCGAGGGACAGTTCGATTGAAAAACTGTTTTTT
D gene: -; V gene: TRBV9; clone size: -; J gene: TRBJ1-5; CDR3 protein: CASSVGPGDRQPQHF; CDR3 DNA: TGTGCCAGCAGCGTCGGTCCAGGGGATCGGCAGCCCCAGCATTTT
D gene: TRBD2; V gene: TRBV4-3; clone size: -; J gene: TRBJ2-1; CDR3 protein: CASSPQRGGRDEQFF; CDR3 DNA: TGCGCCAGCAGCCCCCAGCGGGGGGGTAGGGATGAGCAGTTCTTC
D gene: TRBD2; V gene: TRBV23-1; clone size: -; J gene: TRBJ2-7; CDR3 protein: CASSQSSPGLAWHEQYF; CDR3 DNA: TGCGCCAGCAGTCAATCCTCACCGGGACTAGCGTGGCACGAGCAGTACTTC
D gene: -; V gene: TRBV9; clone size: -; J gene: TRBJ2-5; CDR3 protein: CASSVSSVETQYF; CDR3 DNA: TGTGCCAGCAGCGTATCTAGTGTGGAGACCCAGTACTTC
D gene: -; V gene: TRBV27; clone size: -; J gene: TRBJ1-2; CDR3 protein: CASSSYRTVGYGYTF; CDR3 DNA: TGTGCCAGCAGTTCTTACCGGACGGTGGGGTATGGCTACACCTTC
D gene: -; V gene: TRBV30; clone size: few; J gene: TRBJ1-2; CDR3 protein: CAWSSGPGGYTF; CDR3 DNA: TGTGCCTGGAGTTCAGGGCCGGGCGGCTACACCTTC
D gene: -; V gene: TRBV29-1; clone size: -; J gene: TRBJ2-1; CDR3 protein: CSVGTDFYNEQFF; CDR3 DNA: TGCAGCGTTGGGACAGATTTTTACAATGAGCAGTTCTTC
D gene: -; V gene: TRBV27; clone size: -; J gene: TRBJ1-6; CDR3 protein: CASSFSNWGPNSPLHF; CDR3 DNA: TGTGCCAGCAGTTTCAGTAACTGGGGCCCGAATTCACCCCTCCACTTT
D gene: -; V gene: TRBV29-1; clone size: -; J gene: TRBJ1-1; CDR3 protein: CSVLNMNTEAFF; CDR3 DNA: TGCAGCGTTCTGAACATGAACACTGAAGCTTTCTTT
D gene: -; V gene: TRBV27; clone size: few; J gene: TRBJ2-3; CDR3 protein: CASSSPGGGTQYF; CDR3 DNA: TGTGCCAGCAGTTCCCCGGGGGGCGGCACGCAGTATTTT
D gene: -; V gene: TRBV29-1; clone size: -; J gene: TRBJ1-5; CDR3 protein: CSVGGTPGNQPQHF; CDR3 DNA: TGCAGCGTGGGGGGGACACCGGGCAATCAGCCCCAGCATTTT
D gene: TRBD1; V gene: TRBV29-1; clone size: -; J gene: TRBJ2-6; CDR3 protein: CSVPTGPGIDVLTF; CDR3 DNA: TGCAGCGTTCCGACAGGGCCCGGAATTGACGTCCTGACTTTC
D gene: -; V gene: TRBV25-1; clone size: -; J gene: TRBJ1-2; CDR3 protein: CASRAVNYGYTF; CDR3 DNA: TGTGCCAGCAGAGCAGTTAACTATGGCTACACCTTC
D gene: -; V gene: TRBV29-1; clone size: -; J gene: TRBJ2-1; CDR3 protein: CSVMLGRREQFF; CDR3 DNA: TGCAGCGTTATGTTAGGGCGGCGTGAGCAGTTCTTC